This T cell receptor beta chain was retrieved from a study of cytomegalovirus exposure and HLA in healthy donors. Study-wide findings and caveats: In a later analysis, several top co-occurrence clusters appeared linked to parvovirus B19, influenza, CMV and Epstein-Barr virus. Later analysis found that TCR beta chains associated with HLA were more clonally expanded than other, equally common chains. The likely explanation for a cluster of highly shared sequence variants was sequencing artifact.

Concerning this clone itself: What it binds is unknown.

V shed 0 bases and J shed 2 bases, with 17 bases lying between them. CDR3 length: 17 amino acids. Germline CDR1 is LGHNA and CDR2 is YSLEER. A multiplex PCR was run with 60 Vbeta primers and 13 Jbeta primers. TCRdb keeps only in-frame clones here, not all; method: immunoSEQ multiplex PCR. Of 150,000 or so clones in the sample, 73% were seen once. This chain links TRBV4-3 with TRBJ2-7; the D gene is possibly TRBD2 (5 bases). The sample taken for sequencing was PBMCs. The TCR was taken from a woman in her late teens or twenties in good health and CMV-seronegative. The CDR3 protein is CASSQEPPSQAAYEQYF. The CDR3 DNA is TGCGCCAGCAGCCAAGAACCTCCTAGCCAAGCAGCCTACGAGCAGTACTTC.